The clone carrying this T cell receptor (beta chain) was seen a few times. TCRdb re-called the RT-PCR reads through MiXCR, storing one row per CDR3 protein. The sample consists of around 520,000 distinct CDR3 sequences, roughly 23% of them appearing once. With 6 bases removed from V and 5 bases from J, the gap between germline ends came to 26 bases. The CDR3 length is 17 residues. This sample is part of a study of response to subunit inactivated influenza vaccine. V gene TRBV12-3 or TRBV12-4 combines with J gene TRBJ2-7, with D possibly being TRBD1 (5 bases). Material: CD4+ T cells sorted from PBMCs, obtained roughly 5 days after vaccination. This clonotype originated in a middle-aged man who received an inactivated influenza vaccine. CDR3 DNA sequence: TGTGCCAGCAGCCGGCCCCCTAAGGACATTTACGGGCACGAGCAGTACTTC. It specifies CASSRPPKDIYGHEQYF.